The 8 T cell receptor beta chains in this list originate from one sample, sequenced in a study of blood T cell repertoires in COVID-19. Data came from immunoSEQ multiplex PCR; TCRdb stores just in-frame clones and leaves some out. The profile shows roughly 270,000 clones, around 90% of them singletons. The source material was peripheral blood. The receptors shown here come from a young man with active or convalescent COVID-19.

This clone was picked up a small number of times. The genes are TRBV7-2 and TRBJ2-7; no clear D gene. The V end was cut by 1 base, the J end by 5 bases, with 6 bases between. The CDR3 runs 12 residues. The V gene's germline CDR1 is SGHTA and CDR2 FQGNSA. The CDR3 region has the DNA TGTGCCAGCAGCTTAGTTCTCCACGAGCAGTACTTC. This encodes CASSLVLHEQYF.

This sequence joins TRBV6-2 or TRBV6-3 and TRBJ2-6, with D uncertain. This CDR3 is 16 amino acids long. V lost 6 bases and J 0 bases, leaving 12 bases between the germline ends. From germline, CDR1 is MNHEY and CDR2 SVGEGT. The CDR3 DNA is TGTGCCAGCAGCTGGCAGTCCCCCTCTGGGGCCAACGTCCTGACTTTC. Encoded protein: CASSWQSPSGANVLTF.

The V call is TRBV2, the J call TRBJ1-1; D is possibly TRBD1 (6 bases). Trimming pared 6 bases from V and 2 bases from J, leaving 10 bases between. Germline V gives CDR1 SNHLY, CDR2 FYNNEI. This CDR3 contains 13 residues. In DNA form, the CDR3 reads TGTGCCAGCAGGGGGGACATAAACACTGAAGCTTTCTTT. The encoded protein is CASRGDINTEAFF.

As for this clone: At the DNA level, this CDR3 is encoded by other sequences in the same sample as well. CDR3 in DNA: TGTGCCAGCAGTTTGGGGGGGACAGATACGCAGTATTTT. Protein: CASSLGGTDTQYF. The V gene is TRBV27, the J gene TRBJ2-3, with 7 bases lining up with TRBD2. Germline V gene sequence: CDR1 MNHEY, CDR2 SMNVEV (reference sequence). The V segment lost 3 bases and the J segment 3 bases; nucleotides outside the gene matches: 0. CDR3 length equals 13 residues.

The V and J genes are TRBV24-1 and TRBJ1-5; TRBD1 might be the D (5 bases). The germline V gene has CDR1 KGHDR and CDR2 SFDVKD. V was pared by 6 bases and J by 0 bases, with 8 bases between. The CDR3 length is 14 residues. CDR3 protein: CATSTGYSNQPQHF. The CDR3 region has the DNA TGTGCCACCAGTACAGGTTATAGCAATCAGCCCCAGCATTTT.

This clone has only one observation. V is TRBV9 and J is TRBJ2-3, with D perhaps matching TRBD2 (6 bases). Germline V CDR1 and CDR2: SGDLS, YYNGEE. This CDR3 is built from 13 residues. V was shortened by 3 bases and J by 3 bases, with 8 bases between the two germline ends. The chain's CDR3 is CASSDGGTDTQYF. The CDR3 DNA follows: TGTGCCAGCAGCGATGGGGGGACAGATACGCAGTATTTT.

The CDR3 nucleotides are TGTGCCAGCAGCTTGGACAGGGCAGCCTACGAGCAGTACTTC. Translation: CASSLDRAAYEQYF. The chain uses TRBV5-5 and TRBJ2-7; D is possibly TRBD1 (6 bases). Germline CDR1 reads SGHKS; CDR2 reads YYEKEE (reference sequence). V lost 0 bases and J lost 2, with 9 bases in between. The CDR3 totals 14 residues.

This chain links TRBV9 with TRBJ2-1, with 8 nucleotides matching TRBD2. Germline assignment: CDR1 SGDLS and CDR2 YYNGEE. The CDR3 runs 15 residues. After removal of 5 bases from V and 4 bases from J, the junction contained 8 bases not matched to a gene. The CDR3 sequence is CASSPLAGWYNEQFF. The CDR3 DNA follows: TGTGCCAGCAGTCCTTTAGCGGGGTGGTACAATGAGCAGTTCTTC.